The present TCR beta chain was sequenced within a study of beta chain features in type 1 diabetes. Worth noting for this clone: Its matching antigen is unknown.

General observations from the study: A potential PCR bias toward shorter templates would be equal in patient and control samples. Among all four CD4+ subsets, Type 1 diabetes patients had TCRB CDR3s that were moderately but significantly shorter. Patients' naive, central memory and Treg TCRB repertoires seemed closer to one another than those of healthy donors.

The isolated RNA, all of it, was reverse transcribed, so expressed TCRB transcripts were what got sequenced. The repertoire was sequenced with immunoSEQ multiplex PCR; TCRdb's copy has only in-frame clones and lacks some. The sample lists 23,000 or so clones, 69% occurring once. The V gene's germline CDR1 is MNHNY and CDR2 SVGAGI (reference sequence). The length of the CDR3 is 15 residues. V was clipped by 2 bases and J by 3 bases; unmatched bases: 3. The sequenced sample consisted of Tregs from blood. The sequence came from a man between 18 and 35 years old with type 1 diabetes. The chain recombines TRBV6-6 with TRBJ1-4; 7 bases line up with TRBD1. The DNA for the CDR3 is TGTGCCAGCAGTTACCGACAGGGTGCTAATGAAAAACTGTTTTTT. As protein: CASSYRQGANEKLFF.